The entry below describes one T cell receptor (beta chain). Profiled with immunoSEQ multiplex PCR; TCRdb holds only in-frame clones, not every one. Among approximately 160,000 clones, almost 85% were seen once, and the ten largest hold roughly 15%. This record comes from a study of blood T cell repertoires in COVID-19. Study-level information: Acute-phase and convalescent COVID-19 samples originated in the United States, Italy and Spain.

Sequenced input: peripheral blood. The TCR comes from a man in his late teens or twenties with active or convalescent COVID-19.

CDR3 nucleotides: TGTGCCAGCAGTTTAAGGTCCCGGGGGAGGAAAGGTTGGAATGAGCAGTTCTTC. Its protein is CASSLRSRGRKGWNEQFF. The chain has TRBV27 and TRBJ2-1, with TRBD2 as a possible D gene (6 bases). This CDR3 is 18 amino acids long. V was clipped by 2 bases and J by 7 bases, with 24 bases between them. Germline V CDR1 and CDR2: MNHEY, SMNVEV (reference sequence).